The present TCR beta chain was sequenced within a study of T cell responses to AZD1222 COVID-19 vaccine. This CDR3 is 14 amino acids long. Germline CDR1 PRHDT, CDR2 FYEKMQ (reference sequence). V was clipped by 5 bases and J by 0 bases, with 11 bases between them. The method was immunoSEQ multiplex PCR; TCRdb's version includes in-frame clones alone and lacks a portion of them. The sample has tens of thousands of clones; 90% are singletons. The TCR originated in an adult in good health. Specimen: peripheral blood, collected on day 0 of AZD1222 vaccination. The chain is built from TRBV13 and TRBJ2-7, with a tentative D call TRBD2 (6 bases). CDR3 region: CASSPRRGSYEQYF. The CDR3 region has the DNA TGTGCCAGCAGCCCCCGGAGGGGCTCCTACGAGCAGTACTTC.